The 24 T cell receptor beta chains given below trace back to one sample, sequenced in a study of T cells in Graves' hyperthyroidism and ophthalmopathy. Researchers took RNA transcripts and amplified the TCR beta CDR3 regions from them. HTBI primers were used for first-round RT-PCR of the TCR CDR3. MiXCR was run by TCRdb on the multiplex PCR reads, yielding one entry per CDR3 protein. Altogether over 550,000 distinct CDR3 sequences are present, 15% to 20% being singletons, with the ten largest covering approximately 18%. Sequencing was carried out using blood. The receptors originated from a young woman with Graves' hyperthyroidism.

The rearrangement joins TRBV6-5 to TRBJ2-7, with D possibly TRBD2 on 7 matching bases. This CDR3 contains 17 residues. V was clipped by 2 bases and J by 0 bases, with 17 bases between them. Germline loops: CDR1 MNHEY, CDR2 SVGAGI. The CDR3 sequence: CASSYGGGRDSSYEQYF. The CDR3 bases are TGTGCCAGCAGTTACGGGGGGGGCAGGGACTCCTCCTACGAGCAGTACTTC.

There are a few counts of this clonotype. J is TRBJ1-3 and V is TRBV30, with TRBD1 matching over 7 bases. Germline V gene lookup returns CDR1 GTSNPN and CDR2 SVGIG (reference sequence). The trim removed 4 bases at V and 7 bases at J, leaving 7 bases unmatched. This CDR3 has 13 residues. CDR3 sequence: CAWNRGQRNTIYF. CDR3 nucleotides: TGTGCCTGGAATAGGGGACAGAGGAACACCATATATTTT.

V gene TRBV30 combines with J gene TRBJ2-3; TRBD2 matches at 7 bases. The CDR3 covers 14 residues. Trimming cost V 8 bases and J 4 bases; bases outside gene matches: 12. The germline CDR1 and CDR2 sequences are GTSNPN and SVGIG (reference sequence). Here the CDR3 reads CAGRMSAGADTQYF. CDR3 nucleotide sequence: TGTGCCGGAAGGATGAGCGCGGGAGCAGATACGCAGTATTTT.

This clonotype has only a few counts. V is TRBV12-3 or TRBV12-4 and J is TRBJ2-2; 7 positions match TRBD2. The CDR3 totals 16 residues. The J segment lost 5 bases and the V segment lost 7 bases, leaving 13 bases of the junction unmatched. CDR3 nucleotides: TGTGCCAGCACCCTCGGGCTAGCGGAATGGACCGGGGAGCTGTTTTTT. This translates into CASTLGLAEWTGELFF.

The rearrangement uses TRBV6-2 or TRBV6-3 and TRBJ1-2, with D possibly TRBD1 on 6 matching bases. The germline V gene has CDR1 MNHEY and CDR2 SVGEGT. The V end was cut by 6 bases, the J end by 0 bases, with 17 bases between. The CDR3 runs to 16 residues. This chain's CDR3 is CASSRTSGDTNYGYTF. CDR3 DNA: TGTGCCAGCAGCCGCACCTCAGGGGATACTAACTATGGCTACACCTTC.

V gene TRBV25-1 combines with J gene TRBJ2-3; the match to TRBD2 covers 10 bases. CDR3 size: 15 residues. CDR1 MGHDK and CDR2 SYGVNS come from the germline V gene. V gave up 3 bases and J gave up 8 bases; unmatched junction bases: 8. This CDR3 is CASSDLAGAPGTQYF. DNA of the CDR3: TGTGCCAGCAGTGATCTAGCGGGGGCCCCGGGTACGCAGTATTTT.

The rearrangement links TRBV18 to TRBJ2-3, with no clear D. Germline V gene data show CDR1 as KGHSH and CDR2 as LQKENI. V was shortened by 3 bases and J by 6 bases, with 16 bases between the two germline ends. This CDR3 region has 15 residues. As DNA, the CDR3 is TGTGCCAGCTCACCCCTGGATAACCCTACTGATACGCAGTATTTT. Amino acids: CASSPLDNPTDTQYF.

This clonotype was seen a handful of times. One base away lies a much larger clone, so this may be a sequencing read error. The chain couples TRBV27 to TRBJ1-6; D call uncertain. CDR1 and CDR2 (germline): MNHEY, SMNVEV (reference sequence). This CDR3 is built from 13 residues. V lost 1 base, J lost 6 bases, and 4 bases lay in between. The CDR3 protein is CASSLYLNSPLHF. For the CDR3, the DNA is TGTGCCAGCAGTTTATACCTTAATTCACCCCTCCACTTT.

The genes are TRBV24-1 and TRBJ2-1, with TRBD1 identical over 8 bases. From germline, CDR1 is KGHDR and CDR2 SFDVKD. Trimming took 5 bases from V and 1 from J; bases not matched to a gene: 3. This CDR3 is 15 amino acids long. CDR3 DNA: TGTGCCACCAGTGCTGACAGGGGTTCCTACAATGAGCAGTTCTTC. Residues: CATSADRGSYNEQFF.

Ten or more counts support this clonotype. The J gene is TRBJ2-3, the V gene TRBV2; D ambiguous. V dropped 11 bases and J dropped 6 bases, with 27 bases sitting between them. The CDR3 sequence is 16 residues long. Germline V gene data show CDR1 as SNHLY and CDR2 as FYNNEI. Here the CDR3 DNA reads TGTGCCGCAGGCGAGAGAACCCTCCAATCGAGGGATACGCAGTATTTT. Translating it yields CAAGERTLQSRDTQYF.

V usage is TRBV7-9 and J usage is TRBJ2-7; D is undetermined. The CDR3 length is 12 residues. The V gene's germline CDR1 is SEHNR and CDR2 FQNEAQ (reference sequence). V dropped 5 bases and J dropped 2 bases, with 7 bases sitting between them. In DNA, the CDR3 is TGTGCCAGCAGCAAGTTAACCTACGAGCAGTACTTC. It translates to CASSKLTYEQYF. The variable domain in full, completed from reference TRBV7-9 and TRBJ2-7, reads DTGVSQNPRHKITKRGQNVTFRCDPISEHNRLYWYRQTLGQGPEFLTYFQNEAQLEKSRLLSDRFSAERPKGSFSTLEIQRTEQGDSAMYLCASSKLTYEQYFGPGTRLTVT.

This clonotype was picked up many times. The rearrangement joins TRBV11-2 to TRBJ2-5; 7 bases line up with TRBD1. Per germline, CDR1 SGHAT and CDR2 FQNNGV. CDR3 length equals 15 residues. V was clipped by 5 bases and J by 1 base; unmatched bases: 7. DNA for the CDR3: TGTGCCAGCAGCCCGGGGACAGCACTCCAAGAGACCCAGTACTTC. Protein product: CASSPGTALQETQYF.

Worth noting for this clonotype: This may be a read error: a much more frequent sequence differs by one nucleotide. The rearrangement joins TRBV7-9 to TRBJ2-7; 8 positions match TRBD1. With the DNA end fitting TRBJ2-1 better, the J assignment may be wrong. The CDR3 spans 15 residues. Germline CDR1 SEHNR, CDR2 FQNEAQ (reference sequence). CDR3 protein: CASSTSTGAAYEQFF. The DNA for the CDR3 is TGTGCCAGCAGCACCTCGACAGGGGCGGCCTACGAGCAGTTCTTC.

As for this clonotype: A much larger clone sits a single nucleotide away, making a read error possible. The chain uses TRBV20-1 and TRBJ2-5; 12 bases are a match to TRBD2. Losses at the gene ends were 0 bases for V and 3 bases for J; bases not matched to a gene: 2. The CDR3 extends over 15 amino acids. Per the germline V gene, CDR1 is DFQATT and CDR2 is SNEGSKA (reference sequence). The CDR3 bases are TGCAGTGCTAGAGAGTGGACTAGCGGGGAAGAGACCCAGTACTTC. This sequence encodes CSAREWTSGEETQYF.

The V call is TRBV6-1, the J call TRBJ1-2; D might be TRBD1 (6 bases). The V and J ends lost 6 bases and 1 base respectively, with 27 bases between them. The V gene's germline CDR1 is MNHNS and CDR2 SASEGT. The CDR3 length is 19 residues. The CDR3 protein is CASRLKTPPVDRRNYGYTF. The CDR3 coding sequence is TGTGCCAGCAGGCTCAAAACCCCGCCTGTTGACAGGCGTAACTATGGCTACACCTTC.

This clonotype turned up a few times. This rearrangement joins TRBV6-5 to TRBJ2-7; maybe TRBD2 (5 bases). Trimming took 0 bases from V and 3 from J, leaving 15 bases between them. This CDR3 spans 16 amino acids. Germline values: CDR1 MNHEY, CDR2 SVGAGI. CDR3 sequence (DNA): TGTGCCAGCAGTTACTCGATTCTCGGGGTTGTCTACGAGCAGTACTTC. Its translation: CASSYSILGVVYEQYF.

In its sample, this clonotype was seen many times. The V and J genes are TRBV10-3 and TRBJ2-7; 10 bases agree with TRBD1. Germline values: CDR1 ENHRY, CDR2 SYGVKD. V was pared by 0 bases and J by 1 base, with 3 bases of the junction left unmatched. This CDR3 is 16 amino acids long. For the CDR3, the DNA is TGTGCCATCAGTGAGTCTTCGGGACAGGGGTCCTACGAGCAGTACTTC. Amino acid sequence: CAISESSGQGSYEQYF.

The chain links TRBV3-1 to TRBJ2-1, with 9 bases that match TRBD1. The CDR3 spans 19 residues. With V trimmed by 4 bases and J by 1 base, 14 bases remained unmatched. Germline CDR1 is LGHDT and CDR2 is YNNKEL (reference sequence). The CDR3 spells CASSPTRADRGFSYNEQFF. For the CDR3, the DNA is TGTGCCAGCAGCCCTACACGGGCCGACAGGGGGTTTTCCTACAATGAGCAGTTCTTC.

This clonotype was found a few times. This chain links TRBV20-1 with TRBJ2-3; unclear D gene. Germline loops: CDR1 DFQATT, CDR2 SNEGSKA (reference sequence). Trimming removed 0 bases at V and 4 bases at J, with 5 bases between. The CDR3 has 12 amino acids. CDR3 nucleotide sequence: TGCAGTGCTAGAGATGGCCCAGATACGCAGTATTTT. It is translated as CSARDGPDTQYF.

In this sample, this clonotype turned up a few times. CDR3 in DNA: TGTGCCTGGAGTGTTGGCGAGCAGTTCTTC. Amino acids: CAWSVGEQFF. This chain links TRBV30 with TRBJ2-1, with no clear D. The CDR3 has 10 residues. V was pared by 0 bases and J by 10 bases, with 4 bases between. Germline loops: CDR1 GTSNPN, CDR2 SVGIG (reference sequence).

This clonotype was picked up a small number of times. The chain links TRBV7-9 to TRBJ1-2; tentative D call: TRBD1 (5 bases). Germline V gene lookup returns CDR1 SEHNR and CDR2 FQNEAQ (reference sequence). The germline V and J ends were trimmed by 1 base and 8 bases, with 11 bases remaining between them. There are 13 residues in the CDR3. The CDR3 loop is CASSLGGPRGYTF. For the CDR3, the DNA is TGTGCCAGCAGCTTAGGGGGCCCCCGGGGCTACACCTTC. Full variable domain (rest looked up from reference TRBV7-9 and TRBJ1-2): DTGVSQNPRHKITKRGQNVTFRCDPISEHNRLYWYRQTLGQGPEFLTYFQNEAQLEKSRLLSDRFSAERPKGSFSTLEIQRTEQGDSAMYLCASSLGGPRGYTFGSGTRLTVV.

This clonotype was recorded at least ten times. This chain links TRBV6-2 or TRBV6-3 with TRBJ1-5, with D tentatively TRBD1 (6 bases). The CDR3 is made up of 15 amino acids. Germline values: CDR1 MNHEY, CDR2 SVGEGT. V was cut by 5 bases and J by 6 bases, with 17 bases left in between. The CDR3 protein is CASSKAGHITQPQHF. In nucleotides, the CDR3 is TGTGCCAGCAGTAAAGCGGGACATATCACTCAGCCCCAGCATTTT.

This clonotype was seen only a few times. The J gene is TRBJ2-5, the V gene TRBV4-1, with 8 nucleotides matching TRBD2. Germline lookup yields CDR1 MGHRA and CDR2 YSYEKL. The V gene end was trimmed by 4 bases and the J gene end by 6 bases; junction bases not matched to a gene: 10. The CDR3 is 15 amino acids. The CDR3 nucleotides are TGCGCCAGCAGCCTGGATAGCGGGACTGTGAAGACCCAGTACTTC. It is translated as CASSLDSGTVKTQYF.

The chain combines TRBV5-1 with TRBJ1-1; no clear D. The V end lost 0 bases, the J end lost 0 bases, and 12 bases lay between the germline ends. Germline values: CDR1 SGHRS, CDR2 YFSETQ. CDR3 length equals 16 residues. Here the CDR3 reads CASSLASGRMNTEAFF. The DNA for the CDR3 is TGCGCCAGCAGCTTGGCGTCAGGAAGAATGAACACTGAAGCTTTCTTT. Full variable domain (missing parts from reference TRBV5-1 and TRBJ1-1): KAGVTQTPRYLIKTRGQQVTLSCSPISGHRSVSWYQQTPGQGLQFLFEYFSETQRNKGNFPGRFSGRQFSNSRSEMNVSTLELGDSALYLCASSLASGRMNTEAFFGQGTRLTVV.